This T cell receptor beta chain appears in the sequencing data of a study of T cell changes during pregnancy in multiple sclerosis. CDR3 length equals 16 residues. The germline V and J ends were trimmed by 4 bases and 8 bases, with 18 bases remaining between them. Germline CDR1 is SEHNR and CDR2 is FQNEAQ (reference sequence). Method: immunoSEQ multiplex PCR; TCRdb's copy keeps in-frame clones and lacks some. The sample carries 90,000 to 150,000 clones, 90% to 95% recorded once. The rearrangement joins TRBV7-9 to TRBJ1-6, with D maybe TRBD1 (6 bases). This receptor was identified in a female donor with multiple sclerosis, enrolled in a pregnancy study. Here the sequenced sample was peripheral blood, taken before pregnancy. CDR3 in DNA: TGTGCCAGCAGCTCCCAGGACAGCATCCTAGATTCACCCCTCCACTTT. It encodes CASSSQDSILDSPLHF.